This TCR beta chain was sequenced during a study of OX40 agonist ivuxolimab in advanced cancers. Study-wide background: Treatment received earlier with anti-PD-1, anti-PD-L1 or anti-CTLA-4 agents was allowed, and around 40% had some. Three patients responded partially, comprising one with hepatocellular carcinoma and two with cutaneous melanoma.

Whole-study findings and limits: Low normalized clonal expansion also occurred in some nonresponding patients.

Produced via immunoSEQ multiplex PCR; TCRdb's table is partial and in-frame only. In the table there are about 89,000 clones, 86% of which are singletons. There are 14 residues in the CDR3. Germline CDR1 and CDR2: MNHNY and SVGAGI (reference sequence). Germline trimming cut 6 bases from V and 5 bases from J; bases unmatched to any gene: 9. A word on this clone: Its antigen is not identified.

The specimen was CD4+ or CD8+ T cells sorted from blood, collected in a trial of the OX40 agonist ivuxolimab. This TCR was recovered from an adult with an advanced solid tumor such as melanoma, head and neck, liver or kidney cancer. The chain recombines TRBV6-6 with TRBJ1-2; 7 nucleotides align to TRBD1. CDR3 sequence (DNA): TGTGCCAGCAGAAACCCGGACAGGAGGTATGGCTACACCTTC. Translation gives CASRNPDRRYGYTF.